The 13 T cell receptor beta chains below come from one sample, sequenced in a study of cytomegalovirus exposure and HLA in healthy donors. Primers included in the PCR were 60 Vbeta and 13 Jbeta primers. TCRdb's copy holds only in-frame clones and misses some; the assay was immunoSEQ multiplex PCR. The sample contains around 79,000 clones, about 69% of which appear only once. The material sequenced was PBMCs. Receptors originate from a woman in her forties in good health and CMV-seropositive.

V usage is TRBV6-6 and J usage is TRBJ2-2; TRBD1 matches 9 bases. Trimming cost V 6 bases and J 4 bases; bases outside gene matches: 9. The CDR3 covers 16 residues. Germline values: CDR1 MNHNY, CDR2 SVGAGI (reference sequence). The CDR3 protein is CASSPPGQGSTGELFF. DNA for the CDR3: TGTGCCAGCAGCCCACCGGGACAGGGAAGCACCGGGGAGCTGTTTTTT.

This chain connects TRBV7-9 to TRBJ1-2, with TRBD1 matching over 7 bases. Germline V gives CDR1 SEHNR, CDR2 FQNEAQ (reference sequence). The CDR3 runs 16 residues. J gave up 5 bases and V 4 bases, and 13 bases lay outside the gene matches. CDR3 sequence reads: CASSSSHGQVKYGYTF. CDR3 nucleotide sequence: TGTGCCAGCAGCTCATCTCACGGACAGGTGAAATATGGCTACACCTTC.

Only a few counts were recorded for this clone. This chain links TRBV5-1 with TRBJ1-4, with 9 bases aligning to TRBD1. Trimming took 3 bases from V and 5 from J; bases not matched to a gene: 5. Germline CDR1 and CDR2: SGHRS and YFSETQ. There are 15 residues in the CDR3. For the CDR3, the DNA is TGCGCCAGCAGCTCGACAGGGGGTCCCAATGAAAAACTGTTTTTT. Amino acids: CASSSTGGPNEKLFF.

This rearrangement joins TRBV7-2 to TRBJ1-6; D is possibly TRBD1 (6 bases). The germline V gene encodes CDR1 SGHTA and CDR2 FQGNSA. The CDR3 extends over 13 amino acids. Between the trimmed V and J ends, which lost 8 bases and 6 bases, there was a span of 11 bases. The CDR3 nucleotides read TGTGCCAGCGAAGACAGGCCTAATTCACCCCTCCACTTT. Protein product: CASEDRPNSPLHF.

In the case of this clone: Within the sample, other DNA sequences also encode this same CDR3. The CDR3 bases are TGTGCCAGCAGTTACTCTGGTCGGAGCAATCAGCCCCAGCATTTT. This encodes CASSYSGRSNQPQHF. The V and J genes are TRBV6-5 and TRBJ1-5; D gene uncertain. The germline gives CDR1 MNHEY, CDR2 SVGAGI. The CDR3 has 15 amino acids. With 0 bases removed from V and 1 base from J, the gap between germline ends came to 7 bases.

CDR3 nucleotide sequence: TGTGCCTGGAGTGGGGACAGGGGGATGCAGGAAAAACTGTTTTTT. Protein: CAWSGDRGMQEKLFF. The rearrangement uses TRBV30 and TRBJ1-4; 11 bases map to TRBD1. V was pared by 1 base and J by 8 bases, with 6 bases of the junction left unmatched. This CDR3 is 15 amino acids long. The germline gives CDR1 GTSNPN, CDR2 SVGIG (reference sequence). Based on the CDR3 plus reference TRBV30 and TRBJ1-4, the full variable domain is SQTIHQWPATLVQPVGSPLSLECTVEGTSNPNLYWYRQAAGRGLQLLFYSVGIGQISSEVPQNLSASRPQDRQFILSSKKLLLSDSGFYLCAWSGDRGMQEKLFFGSGTQLSVL.

The chain is built from TRBV6-5 and TRBJ1-1; no clear D. Germline CDR1 is MNHEY and CDR2 is SVGAGI. With 2 bases removed from V and 0 bases from J, the gap between germline ends came to 4 bases. The CDR3 totals 13 residues. CDR3 in amino acids: CASSYTVNTEAFF. The CDR3 nucleotides read TGTGCCAGCAGTTACACGGTGAACACTGAAGCTTTCTTT.

This clone was recorded a few times. The chain has TRBV7-2 and TRBJ2-5; D is uncertain. V was cut by 3 bases and J by 0 bases, with 11 bases left in between. Germline values: CDR1 SGHTA, CDR2 FQGNSA. CDR3 length equals 15 residues. CDR3: CASSLAVVHQETQYF. CDR3 nucleotides: TGTGCCAGCAGCTTGGCAGTTGTCCACCAAGAGACCCAGTACTTC.

V is TRBV6-5 and J is TRBJ1-1, with D unclear. This CDR3 region has 13 residues. With 2 bases removed from V and 2 bases from J, the gap between germline ends came to 6 bases. Germline CDR1 and CDR2: MNHEY and SVGAGI. CDR3 region: CASSYPGNTEAFF. The CDR3, as DNA: TGTGCCAGCAGTTACCCTGGCAACACTGAAGCTTTCTTT.

There are a few counts of this clone. V gene TRBV29-1 combines with J gene TRBJ2-3, with 7 bases that match TRBD1. The V and J ends lost 7 bases and 0 bases, in that order; junction bases with no gene match: 4. CDR3 size: 13 residues. Germline CDR1 is SQVTM and CDR2 is ANQGSEA. CDR3 in DNA: TGCAGCGGAACAGGGGATAGCACAGATACGCAGTATTTT. Protein product: CSGTGDSTDTQYF.

The chain links TRBV7-2 to TRBJ2-1; TRBD1 matches at 7 bases. Germline V gene data show CDR1 as SGHTA and CDR2 as FQGNSA. The V and J ends lost 5 bases and 8 bases, in that order; junction bases with no gene match: 9. This CDR3 is built from 14 residues. CDR3 sequence reads: CASSKRQGGDEQFF. In DNA form, the CDR3 reads TGTGCCAGCAGCAAAAGACAGGGCGGTGATGAGCAGTTCTTC.

This sequence joins TRBV5-6 and TRBJ1-2; TRBD1 aligns across 7 bases. In germline, CDR1 is SGHDT, CDR2 YYEEEE. V was clipped by 3 bases and J by 2 bases; unmatched bases: 4. The CDR3 totals 14 residues. DNA of the CDR3: TGTGCCAGCAGCTCATCAGGGGGAAACTATGGCTACACCTTC. Encoded protein: CASSSSGGNYGYTF.

The chain recombines TRBV29-1 with TRBJ1-1, with a possible D match to TRBD1 (6 bases). CDR1 is SQVTM, CDR2 ANQGSEA, per germline. The V and J ends lost 5 bases and 4 bases respectively, with 14 bases between them. The CDR3 consists of 13 residues. In nucleotides, the CDR3 is TGCAGCGTTCAAGGACAGTACCTCACTGAAGCTTTCTTT. It translates to CSVQGQYLTEAFF.